The T cell receptor (beta chain) described here comes from a study of CD8 T cells in Susac syndrome. The RNA input was about 0.5 to 1 ug, and it was reverse transcribed with random hexamers. Across 54 Vbeta and 13 Jbeta, immunoSEQ multiplex PCR amplified TCR beta CDR3. One entry per CDR3 protein, called by TCRdb with MiXCR from the immunoSEQ multiplex PCR reads. In the table there are about 21,000 distinct CDR3 sequences, 85% to 95% of which are singletons. This clonotype appeared a single time. CD8+ and CD4+ T cells circulating in blood were sequenced for TCR beta. The control participants were healthy donors, and these controls were matched with respect to both age and sex. V lost 5 bases, J lost 2 bases, and 8 bases stayed unmatched. CDR1 is MNHEY, CDR2 SMNVEV, per germline (reference sequence). This CDR3 has 17 residues.

Sequenced sample: CD8+ T cells from PBMCs. The chain uses TRBV27 and TRBJ2-6; 8 nucleotides align to TRBD1. The source of this sequence is a human donor in good health. The CDR3 coding sequence is TGTGCCAGCAGTCACCGGGACAGGACGACTGGGGCCAACGTCCTGACTTTC. It translates to CASSHRDRTTGANVLTF.